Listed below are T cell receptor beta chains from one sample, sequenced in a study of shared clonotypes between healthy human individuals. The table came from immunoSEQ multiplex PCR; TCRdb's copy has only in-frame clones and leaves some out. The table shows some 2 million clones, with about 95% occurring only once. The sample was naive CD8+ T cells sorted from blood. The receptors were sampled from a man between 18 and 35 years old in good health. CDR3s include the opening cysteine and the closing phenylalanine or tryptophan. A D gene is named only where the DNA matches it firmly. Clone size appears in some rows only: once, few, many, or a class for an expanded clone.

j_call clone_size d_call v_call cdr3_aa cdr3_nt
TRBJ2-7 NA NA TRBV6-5 CASRRGAREQYF TGTGCCAGCAGGCGTGGGGCGAGGGAGCAGTACTTC
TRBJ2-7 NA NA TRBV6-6 CASSPRDRYYEQYF TGTGCCAGCAGTCCTCGGGACCGGTATTACGAGCAGTACTTC
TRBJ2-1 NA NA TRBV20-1 CSAPEYNEQFF TGCAGTGCCCCCGAGTACAATGAGCAGTTCTTC
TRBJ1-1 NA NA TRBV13 CASSQGRQANTEAFF TGTGCCAGCAGCCAAGGGCGACAGGCGAACACTGAAGCTTTCTTT
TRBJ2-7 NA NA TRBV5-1 CASSLEGGNPDEQYF TGCGCCAGCAGCTTGGAAGGGGGGAACCCCGACGAGCAGTACTTC
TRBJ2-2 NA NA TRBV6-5 CASSSRGRVPGELFF TGTGCCAGCAGTTCCAGGGGCAGGGTCCCCGGGGAGCTGTTTTTT
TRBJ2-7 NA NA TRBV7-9 CASSLGQGRDYEQYF TGTGCCAGCAGCTTAGGTCAGGGGAGGGACTACGAGCAGTACTTC
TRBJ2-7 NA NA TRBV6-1 CASSAKVDKAYEQYF TGTGCCAGCAGCGCCAAGGTGGACAAAGCCTACGAGCAGTACTTC
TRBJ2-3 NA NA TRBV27 CASSYMVAADTQYF TGTGCCAGCAGTTACATGGTAGCGGCAGATACGCAGTATTTT
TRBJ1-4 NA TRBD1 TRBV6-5 CASSYGTDEKLFF TGTGCCAGCAGTTACGGGACAGATGAAAAACTGTTTTTT
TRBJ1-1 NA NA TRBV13 CASSLGPQGTEAFF TGTGCCAGCAGCTTAGGCCCCCAGGGTACTGAAGCTTTCTTT
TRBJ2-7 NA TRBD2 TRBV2 CASSESGTSGRVDEQYF TGTGCCAGCAGTGAGTCCGGGACTAGCGGGAGGGTGGACGAGCAGTACTTC
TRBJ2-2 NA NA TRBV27 CASSLLLPNPNTGELFF TGTGCCAGCAGTTTATTACTCCCCAACCCGAACACCGGGGAGCTGTTTTTT
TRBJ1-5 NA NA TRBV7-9 CASSSFGNQPQHF TGTGCCAGCAGCTCGTTTGGCAATCAGCCCCAGCATTTT
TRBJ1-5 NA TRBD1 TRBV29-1 CSVQDRDSNQPQHF TGCAGCGTCCAGGACAGGGATAGCAATCAGCCCCAGCATTTT
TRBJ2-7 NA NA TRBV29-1 CSVEEGSYEQYF TGCAGCGTTGAAGAGGGATCCTACGAGCAGTACTTC
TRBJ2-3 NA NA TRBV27 CASSSAAGLNPDTQYF TGTGCCAGCAGTTCCGCGGCGGGGTTGAATCCAGATACGCAGTATTTT
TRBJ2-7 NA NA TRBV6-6 CASSYGGQSYEQYF TGTGCCAGCAGTTACGGGGGGCAATCCTACGAGCAGTACTTC
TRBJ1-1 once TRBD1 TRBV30 CAWIDRGTEAFF TGTGCCTGGATAGACAGGGGGACTGAAGCTTTCTTT
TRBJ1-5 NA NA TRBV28 CASSLLAGQPQHF TGTGCCAGCAGTTTATTAGCAGGGCAGCCCCAGCATTTT
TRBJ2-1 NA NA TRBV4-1 CASSQEEGFAGEQFF TGCGCCAGCAGCCAAGAGGAGGGGTTCGCGGGTGAGCAGTTCTTC
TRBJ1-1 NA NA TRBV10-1 CASSEGGAEAFF TGCGCCAGCAGTGAAGGAGGTGCTGAAGCTTTCTTT
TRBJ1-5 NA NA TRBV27 CASSPGQNNQPQHF TGTGCCAGCAGTCCCGGACAGAACAATCAGCCCCAGCATTTT
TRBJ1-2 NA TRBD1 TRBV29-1 CSAPQGAYGYTF TGCAGCGCACCACAGGGGGCGTATGGCTACACCTTC
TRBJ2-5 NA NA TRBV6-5 CASNPTGGGKETQYF TGTGCCAGCAACCCAACTGGAGGGGGGAAAGAGACCCAGTACTTC
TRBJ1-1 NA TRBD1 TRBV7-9 CASSSRGRAHTEAFF TGTGCCAGCAGCTCCAGGGGGCGAGCCCACACTGAAGCTTTCTTT
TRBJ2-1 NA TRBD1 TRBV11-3 CASSSPTARQGALPYNEQFF TGTGCCAGCAGCTCACCAACCGCGAGACAGGGGGCCCTTCCCTACAATGAGCAGTTCTTC
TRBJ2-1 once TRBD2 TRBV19 CASSIELAGNNEQFF TGTGCCAGTAGTATAGAACTAGCGGGAAACAATGAGCAGTTCTTC
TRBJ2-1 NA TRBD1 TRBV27 CASSLTGGSSYNEQFF TGTGCCAGCAGTTTAACAGGGGGTTCATCCTACAATGAGCAGTTCTTC
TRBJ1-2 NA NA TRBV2 CASSQRDSNYGYTF TGTGCCAGCAGTCAGAGGGACTCTAACTATGGCTACACCTTC
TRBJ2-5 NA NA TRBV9 CASSVFSGLGQETQYF TGTGCCAGCAGCGTATTCTCCGGATTGGGCCAAGAGACCCAGTACTTC
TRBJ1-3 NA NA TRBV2 CASSDNIQFSGNTIYF TGTGCCAGCAGTGATAACATTCAGTTCTCTGGAAACACCATATATTTT
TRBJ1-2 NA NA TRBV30 CAWRSGGYTF TGTGCCTGGAGATCTGGTGGCTACACCTTC
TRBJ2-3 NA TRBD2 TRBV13 CASSYLLLAGGGDTQYF TGTGCCAGCAGCTACCTACTACTAGCGGGGGGCGGGGATACGCAGTATTTT
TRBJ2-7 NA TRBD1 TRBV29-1 CSVVGTGGREQYF TGCAGCGTTGTGGGGACAGGGGGCCGGGAGCAGTACTTC
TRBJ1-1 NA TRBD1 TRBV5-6 CASSWDREPEAFF TGTGCCAGCAGCTGGGACAGGGAGCCTGAAGCTTTCTTT
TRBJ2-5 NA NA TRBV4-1 CASSQGSGVLETQYF TGCGCCAGCAGCCAAGGCTCAGGGGTTTTGGAGACCCAGTACTTC
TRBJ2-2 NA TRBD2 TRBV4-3 CASSQDRPGLAGGPDTGELFF TGCGCCAGCAGCCAAGATCGACCCGGACTAGCGGGAGGGCCCGACACCGGGGAGCTGTTTTTT
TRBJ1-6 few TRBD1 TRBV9 CASSVGDREITLHF TGTGCCAGCAGCGTAGGGGACAGGGAAATTACCCTCCACTTT
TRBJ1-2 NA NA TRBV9 CASSVDKTTGGLYGYTF TGTGCCAGCAGCGTAGATAAGACTACCGGGGGCCTGTATGGCTACACCTTC
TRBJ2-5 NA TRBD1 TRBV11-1 CASSPYRGFVETQYF TGTGCCAGCAGCCCATACAGGGGTTTTGTAGAGACCCAGTACTTC
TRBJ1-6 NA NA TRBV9 CASSVGDAPYNSPLHF TGTGCCAGCAGCGTGGGGGACGCCCCTTATAATTCACCCCTCCACTTT